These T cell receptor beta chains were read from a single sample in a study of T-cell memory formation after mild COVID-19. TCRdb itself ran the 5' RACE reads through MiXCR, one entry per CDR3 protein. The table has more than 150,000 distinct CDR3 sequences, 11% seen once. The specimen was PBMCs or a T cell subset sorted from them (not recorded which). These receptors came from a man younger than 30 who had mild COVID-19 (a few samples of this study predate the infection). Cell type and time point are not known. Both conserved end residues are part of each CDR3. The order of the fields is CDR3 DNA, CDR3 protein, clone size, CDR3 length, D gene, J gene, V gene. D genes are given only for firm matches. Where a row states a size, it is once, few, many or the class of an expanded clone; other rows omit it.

CDR3 DNA: TGCGCCAGCAGCGATAGCGGGGGTTCCCCCTACAATGAGCAGTTCTTC
CDR3 protein: CASSDSGGSPYNEQFF
clone size: .
CDR3 length: 16
D gene: TRBD2
J gene: TRBJ2-1
V gene: TRBV5-1

CDR3 DNA: TGTGCCAGCAGCGGGTGGACTGGTGCAGATGAGCAGTTCTTC
CDR3 protein: CASSGWTGADEQFF
clone size: once
CDR3 length: 14
D gene: .
J gene: TRBJ2-1
V gene: TRBV9

CDR3 DNA: TGCGCCAGCAGCCCCGGACAGGGGGTGAACACTGAAGCTTTCTTT
CDR3 protein: CASSPGQGVNTEAFF
clone size: .
CDR3 length: 15
D gene: TRBD1
J gene: TRBJ1-1
V gene: TRBV5-1

CDR3 DNA: TGCGCCAGCAGCTTAGTTCGGTCCGGGGAGCTGTTTTTT
CDR3 protein: CASSLVRSGELFF
clone size: many
CDR3 length: 13
D gene: .
J gene: TRBJ2-2
V gene: TRBV5-1

CDR3 DNA: TGTGCCAGCAGCTTAGCTAGCGGTGGAGGAGAGACCCAGTACTTC
CDR3 protein: CASSLASGGGETQYF
clone size: .
CDR3 length: 15
D gene: .
J gene: TRBJ2-5
V gene: TRBV7-2

CDR3 DNA: TGCGCCAGCAGCCAAGCGTGGGAGACCCAGTACTTC
CDR3 protein: CASSQAWETQYF
clone size: .
CDR3 length: 12
D gene: .
J gene: TRBJ2-5
V gene: TRBV4-1

CDR3 DNA: TGTGCCAGCAGTGAAGAGGGTAGCTCCTACAATGAGCAGTTCTTC
CDR3 protein: CASSEEGSSYNEQFF
clone size: few
CDR3 length: 15
D gene: .
J gene: TRBJ2-1
V gene: TRBV2

CDR3 DNA: TGTGCCAGCAGCGTAGCTCCTAACACTGAAGCTTTCTTT
CDR3 protein: CASSVAPNTEAFF
clone size: .
CDR3 length: 13
D gene: .
J gene: TRBJ1-1
V gene: TRBV9

CDR3 DNA: TGTGCCAGCCAGGTAACAGGTGTGGAAAAACTGTTTTTT
CDR3 protein: CASQVTGVEKLFF
clone size: .
CDR3 length: 13
D gene: .
J gene: TRBJ1-4
V gene: TRBV12-3/TRBV12-4

CDR3 DNA: TGTGCCAGCAGCTTAGATGGGCCGCATCCCTACGAGCAGTACTTC
CDR3 protein: CASSLDGPHPYEQYF
clone size: .
CDR3 length: 15
D gene: .
J gene: TRBJ2-7
V gene: TRBV7-9

CDR3 DNA: TGTGCCAGCAGCAGGGGCGCGAACTATGGCTACACCTTC
CDR3 protein: CASSRGANYGYTF
clone size: .
CDR3 length: 13
D gene: .
J gene: TRBJ1-2
V gene: TRBV7-9

CDR3 DNA: TGTGCCAGCAGCCACTGGACAGAAAGCTACGAGCAGTACTTC
CDR3 protein: CASSHWTESYEQYF
clone size: .
CDR3 length: 14
D gene: .
J gene: TRBJ2-7
V gene: TRBV3-1

CDR3 DNA: TGCAGTGCTAGAGAAGGGGTAACAGGGGGTTCGGATTCACCCCTCCACTTT
CDR3 protein: CSAREGVTGGSDSPLHF
clone size: few
CDR3 length: 17
D gene: TRBD1
J gene: TRBJ1-6
V gene: TRBV20-1

CDR3 DNA: TGCGCCAGCAGATCGGGACTAGCGACCCACGAGCAGTACTTC
CDR3 protein: CASRSGLATHEQYF
clone size: few
CDR3 length: 14
D gene: TRBD2
J gene: TRBJ2-7
V gene: TRBV4-3

CDR3 DNA: TGTGCCAGCAGCTCCCAATGGACTCCGGCTTTCTTT
CDR3 protein: CASSSQWTPAFF
clone size: few
CDR3 length: 12
D gene: .
J gene: TRBJ1-1
V gene: TRBV7-2

CDR3 DNA: TGTGCCAGCAGTTACGCAAGGCCGGGGCAGTTCTTC
CDR3 protein: CASSYARPGQFF
clone size: .
CDR3 length: 12
D gene: .
J gene: TRBJ2-1
V gene: TRBV6-2/TRBV6-3

CDR3 DNA: TGTGCCAGCAGCTCCGCCGGGGGGGGTTACAATGAGCAGTTCTTC
CDR3 protein: CASSSAGGGYNEQFF
clone size: few
CDR3 length: 15
D gene: TRBD2
J gene: TRBJ2-1
V gene: TRBV7-2